This T cell receptor (beta chain) comes out of a study of T cell responses to AZD1222 COVID-19 vaccine. General study results and limits: The breadth and depth of Spike-specific TCRs increased once two AZD1222 doses had been given.

For this clone: Antigen specificity is unknown.

Investigators merged groups given second doses at roughly 4 or roughly 12 weeks. Profiled with immunoSEQ multiplex PCR; TCRdb holds only in-frame clones, not every one. The sample holds approximately 140,000 clones, approximately 90% seen once. Source: peripheral blood, taken 28 days after the second AZD1222 dose. The TCR was taken from an adult who received the AZD1222 COVID-19 vaccine.

The CDR3 DNA reads TGTGCCAGCTCACCGGGGGCAGGTCGATCGGATACGCAGTATTTT. Residues: CASSPGAGRSDTQYF. The V and J genes are TRBV18 and TRBJ2-3; tentative D call: TRBD1 (6 bases). This CDR3 region has 15 residues. Trimming stripped 3 bases from V and 6 bases from J, with 16 bases between. From germline, CDR1 is KGHSH and CDR2 LQKENI.